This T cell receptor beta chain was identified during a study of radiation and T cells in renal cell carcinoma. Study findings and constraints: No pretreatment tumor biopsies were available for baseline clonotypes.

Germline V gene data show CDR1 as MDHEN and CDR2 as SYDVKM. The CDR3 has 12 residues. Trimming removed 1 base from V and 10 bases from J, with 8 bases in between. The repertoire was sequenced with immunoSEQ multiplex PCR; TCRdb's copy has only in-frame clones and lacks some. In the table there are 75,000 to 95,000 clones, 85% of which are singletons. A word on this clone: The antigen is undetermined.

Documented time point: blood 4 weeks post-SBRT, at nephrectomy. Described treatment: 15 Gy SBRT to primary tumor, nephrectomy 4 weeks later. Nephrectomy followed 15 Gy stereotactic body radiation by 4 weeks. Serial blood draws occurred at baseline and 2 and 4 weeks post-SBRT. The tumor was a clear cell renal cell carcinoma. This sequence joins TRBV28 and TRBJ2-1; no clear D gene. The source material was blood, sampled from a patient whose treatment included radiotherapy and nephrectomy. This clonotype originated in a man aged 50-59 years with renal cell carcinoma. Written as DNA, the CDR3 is TGTGCCAGCAGTTTATACCAGCGAGAGCAGTTCTTC. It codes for CASSLYQREQFF.